This TCR beta chain was observed in a study of ipilimumab plus nivolumab after autologous stem cell transplantation. As for the study in general: A median of 8 nivolumab and about five ipilimumab doses were given. DLBCL patients had primary refractory or relapsed disease.

Sequenced by immunoSEQ multiplex PCR; TCRdb stores in-frame clones only, minus some. Here the sample spans 15,000 to 20,000 clones, 81% being singletons. This clone occurred once. This CDR3 region has 15 residues. Germline-derived CDR1 and CDR2 are MNHEY and SMNVEV (reference sequence). V was pared by 8 bases and J by 3 bases, with 17 bases between. Patients got ipilimumab 1 mg/kg beginning 14 to 28 days post-transplant. Through week 26, nivolumab 3 mg/kg IV was given weeks 1, 4, 7, 10, then biweekly. This clonotype was sampled from a male donor with diffuse large B-cell lymphoma. Material: PBMCs, obtained in a trial of ipilimumab plus nivolumab as post-transplant consolidation. The rearrangement uses TRBV27 and TRBJ2-1; D might be TRBD1 or TRBD2, each matching 5 bases. The CDR3 DNA reads as TGTGCCAGCGCCGCGTGGGGGTCCAACTACAATGAGCAGTTCTTC. Translation gives CASAAWGSNYNEQFF.